Below, 21 T cell receptor beta chains from the same sample are listed, as sequenced in a study of immune evolution from preneoplasia to lung adenocarcinoma. Assay used: immunoSEQ multiplex PCR; TCRdb lists only in-frame clones, some missing. This table holds roughly 6,000 clones, around 79% found once. The sample taken for sequencing was FFPE minimally invasive lung adenocarcinoma tissue. The receptor source for this set is a person aged 60-80 years with lung adenocarcinoma.

About this clone: Different DNA sequences within this sample yield the same CDR3. V and J are TRBV11-2 and TRBJ1-3; D is unclear. Germline assignment: CDR1 SGHAT and CDR2 FQNNGV. V gave up 1 base and J gave up 3 bases, with 4 bases separating them. The CDR3 is 13 residues long. CDR3 coding DNA: TGTGCCAGCAGCTTAGTGGATGGAAACACCATATATTTT. Protein sequence: CASSLVDGNTIYF.

The chain links TRBV6-4 to TRBJ1-6, with D possibly being TRBD1 (5 bases). V lost 4 bases and J 8 bases, leaving 9 bases between the germline ends. Germline V CDR1 and CDR2: MRHNA, SNTAGT. This CDR3 is 13 amino acids long. The CDR3 DNA sequence: TGTGCCAGCAGTGCCGCGGGGCATTCACCCCTCCACTTT. Translating gives CASSAAGHSPLHF.

This sequence joins TRBV5-1 and TRBJ2-2; 7 bases are a match to TRBD1. The CDR3 loop spans 13 amino acids. CDR1 SGHRS and CDR2 YFSETQ come from the germline V gene. V shed 2 bases, J shed 7 bases, and the junction held 2 bases outside the gene matches. The CDR3 DNA reads TGCGCCAGCAGCTTACAGGGGAACGGGGAGCTGTTTTTT. It encodes CASSLQGNGELFF.

This clone was detected once. This chain connects TRBV14 to TRBJ2-7; TRBD1 aligns across 7 bases. The CDR3 runs to 15 residues. V lost 4 bases and J lost 5; bases outside the gene matches: 11. CDR1 and CDR2 (germline): SGHDN, FVKESK. In DNA form, the CDR3 reads TGTGCCAGCAGCCCTTATGGTAGGGGGCTGAACGAGCAGTACTTC. Translation: CASSPYGRGLNEQYF.

The V call is TRBV9, the J call TRBJ2-1; 11 bases fit TRBD2. Germline-derived CDR1 and CDR2 are SGDLS and YYNGEE. J gave up 0 bases and V 2 bases, and 1 base lay outside the gene matches. The CDR3 runs 16 residues. The CDR3 nucleotides are TGTGCCAGCAGCGTCACTAGCGGGAGCTCCTACAATGAGCAGTTCTTC. Translation gives CASSVTSGSSYNEQFF.

The gene calls are TRBV5-5 and TRBJ2-1; D call uncertain. This CDR3 is built from 14 residues. CDR1 and CDR2 (germline): SGHKS, YYEKEE (reference sequence). V shed 4 bases and J shed 6 bases, with 14 bases lying between them. DNA of the CDR3: TGTGCCAGCAGCCCGGACCCTTCCCTCAATGAGCAGTTCTTC. Translation gives CASSPDPSLNEQFF.

The V and J genes are TRBV7-9 and TRBJ2-1; 11 nucleotides line up with TRBD2. CDR3 length equals 15 residues. Germline V gene sequence: CDR1 SEHNR, CDR2 FQNEAQ (reference sequence). The J segment lost 7 bases and the V segment lost 5 bases, leaving 7 bases of the junction unmatched. The CDR3 nucleotides read TGTGCCAGCAGCCTTAGCGGGGGGGCCTGGAATGAGCAGTTCTTC. This encodes CASSLSGGAWNEQFF.

The chain combines TRBV5-5 with TRBJ1-2; 12 bases line up with TRBD1. This CDR3 contains 15 residues. Germline CDR1 and CDR2: SGHKS and YYEKEE (reference sequence). Unmatched junction bases numbered 3, after V lost 3 bases and J lost 3 bases. DNA for the CDR3: TGTGCCAGCAGCTGGGGGACAGGGGGCCACTATGGCTACACCTTC. It is translated as CASSWGTGGHYGYTF. The full variable domain, with the rest looked up from reference TRBV5-5 and TRBJ1-2, is DAGVTQSPTHLIKTRGQQVTLRCSPISGHKSVSWYQQVLGQGPQFIFQYYEKEERGRGNFPDRFSARQFPNYSSELNVNALLLGDSALYLCASSWGTGGHYGYTFGSGTRLTVV.

The chain carries TRBV4-2 and TRBJ2-3; tentative D call: TRBD2 (6 bases). The germline V and J ends were trimmed by 3 bases and 11 bases, with 18 bases remaining between them. In germline, CDR1 is LGHNA, CDR2 YNFKEQ. The CDR3 loop spans 14 amino acids. CDR3 in DNA: TGTGCCAGCAGCCATCCTTCGACGGGACTTAGGCAGTATTTT. Its translation is CASSHPSTGLRQYF.

This clone appeared once. The rearrangement joins TRBV19 to TRBJ2-7; 10 bases agree with TRBD2. The CDR3 covers 16 residues. Germline CDR1 LNHDA, CDR2 SQIVND (reference sequence). After removal of 3 bases from V and 5 bases from J, the junction contained 10 bases not matched to a gene. The CDR3: CASSIGSGRAGDEQYF. The CDR3 DNA reads as TGTGCCAGTAGTATCGGCAGCGGGAGGGCCGGGGACGAGCAGTACTTC.

The chain combines TRBV30 with TRBJ2-5, with 12 bases aligning to TRBD1. CDR3 length: 16 residues. Unmatched junction bases numbered 10, after V lost 1 base and J lost 7 bases. CDR1 is GTSNPN, CDR2 SVGIG, per germline (reference sequence). The DNA for the CDR3 is TGTGCCTGGAGTGCTCCGGGACAGGGGGCCCGAGGGACCCAGTACTTC. Translation: CAWSAPGQGARGTQYF.

V gene TRBV7-8 combines with J gene TRBJ2-3, with unresolved D. There are 14 residues in the CDR3. The germline V gene has CDR1 SGHVS and CDR2 FQNEAQ. Trimming removed 6 bases at V and 0 bases at J, with 10 bases between. CDR3 nucleotides: TGTGCCAGCAGGAAGGCGAGGAGCACAGATACGCAGTATTTT. Encoded protein: CASRKARSTDTQYF.

V usage is TRBV18 and J usage is TRBJ2-2, with D uncertain. The CDR3 consists of 16 residues. Deletions cut 0 bases from V and 2 bases from J, with 10 bases between. Germline V gene data show CDR1 as KGHSH and CDR2 as LQKENI. The CDR3 here is CASSPPTSLNTGELFF. The CDR3 bases are TGTGCCAGCTCACCACCGACTTCCCTAAACACCGGGGAGCTGTTTTTT.

This clone qualifies as large (0.1 to 1%). The rearrangement uses TRBV11-3 and TRBJ2-1; no clear D gene. V shed 5 bases and J shed 9 bases, with 11 bases lying between them. The CDR3 runs to 12 residues. CDR1 is SGHNT, CDR2 YENEEA, per germline. CDR3 sequence reads: CASSGPGREQFF. In DNA form, the CDR3 reads TGTGCCAGCAGCGGACCTGGGCGTGAGCAGTTCTTC.

V usage is TRBV5-4 and J usage is TRBJ2-3, with 9 bases fitting TRBD2. With 3 bases clipped from V and 4 bases from J, the junction kept 3 bases outside the gene matches. Looked up from germline, CDR1 is SGHNT and CDR2 is YYREEE (reference sequence). This CDR3 has 14 amino acids. The CDR3 coding sequence is TGTGCCAGCAGCTCCCCTAGCGGGGCAGATACGCAGTATTTT. This translates into CASSSPSGADTQYF. Complete variable domain (other parts from reference TRBV5-4 and TRBJ2-3): ETGVTQSPTHLIKTRGQQVTLRCSSQSGHNTVSWYQQALGQGPQFIFQYYREEENGRGNFPPRFSGLQFPNYSSELNVNALELDDSALYLCASSSPSGADTQYFGPGTRLTVL.

J is TRBJ2-3 and V is TRBV28, with D unresolved. V lost 8 bases to trimming and J lost 0 bases, with 6 bases between them. Per the germline V gene, CDR1 is MDHEN and CDR2 is SYDVKM. The CDR3 totals 12 residues. The CDR3, as DNA: TGTGCCAGCGGGCCGAGCACAGATACGCAGTATTTT. Protein sequence: CASGPSTDTQYF.

V usage is TRBV4-1 and J usage is TRBJ2-7; 8 bases fit TRBD1. Trimming removed 3 bases from V and 1 base from J; junction bases left unmatched: 8. This CDR3 contains 16 residues. Germline V gives CDR1 MGHRA, CDR2 YSYEKL. The CDR3 spells CASSQAVDRGSYEQYF. DNA for the CDR3: TGCGCCAGCAGCCAGGCTGTAGACAGGGGTTCCTACGAGCAGTACTTC.

V is TRBV28 and J is TRBJ1-3, with 8 positions matching TRBD1. CDR1 MDHEN and CDR2 SYDVKM come from the germline V gene. This CDR3 comprises 15 residues. The J segment lost 2 bases and the V segment lost 8 bases, leaving 8 bases of the junction unmatched. CDR3: CASGRQGPAGNTIYF. The DNA of the CDR3 is TGTGCCAGCGGAAGACAGGGGCCGGCTGGAAACACCATATATTTT.

This CDR3 reads CASSIGRGKETQYF. The CDR3 DNA follows: TGTGCCAGTAGTATCGGCAGGGGGAAAGAGACCCAGTACTTC. The rearrangement links TRBV19 to TRBJ2-5; TRBD1 aligns across 7 bases. Trimming cost V 3 bases and J 3 bases; bases outside gene matches: 4. CDR1 is LNHDA, CDR2 SQIVND, per germline (reference sequence). CDR3 size: 14 residues.

The chain uses TRBV11-2 and TRBJ1-2, with 7 bases identical to TRBD1. The CDR3 is 15 amino acids. Trimming removed 4 bases from V and 8 bases from J; junction bases left unmatched: 13. CDR1 and CDR2 (germline): SGHAT, FQNNGV. The CDR3 spells CASSSARTGREGYTF. The CDR3 nucleotides are TGTGCCAGCAGCTCTGCTAGGACAGGCAGGGAAGGCTACACCTTC.

The chain joins TRBV7-6 to TRBJ1-1; weak D call: TRBD1 (6 bases). Germline CDR1 SGHVS, CDR2 FNYEAQ. V was pared by 5 bases and J by 4 bases, with 32 bases between. The CDR3 runs 20 residues. The CDR3 nucleotides read TGTGCCAGCAGCCGACTACCGCTGAAGGGGGACCTCCCCACGGGCACTGAAGCTTTCTTT. Amino acid sequence: CASSRLPLKGDLPTGTEAFF. The complete variable domain, with remaining parts taken from reference TRBV7-6 and TRBJ1-1, reads GAGVSQSPRYKVTKRGQDVALRCDPISGHVSLYWYRQALGQGPEFLTYFNYEAQQDKSGLPNDRFSAERPEGSISTLTIQRTEQRDSAMYRCASSRLPLKGDLPTGTEAFFGQGTRLTVV.